This passage covers 5 T cell receptor beta chains from one sample sequenced in a study of T cells after yellow fever vaccination. TCRdb ran MiXCR on the 5' RACE reads and lists one entry per CDR3 protein. The sample consists of under 600,000 distinct CDR3 sequences, roughly 22% of them appearing once. This sample comprised PBMCs, obtained about 20 days after the first yellow fever vaccination. The receptors originated from a man aged 18 to 35 who received the YFV17D yellow fever vaccine.

This rearrangement joins TRBV5-4 to TRBJ2-1, with a possible D match to TRBD2 (5 bases). The germline CDR1 and CDR2 sequences are SGHNT and YYREEE (reference sequence). Trimming shortened V by 5 bases and J by 8 bases, and 14 bases separated the two germline ends. The CDR3 extends over 13 amino acids. The CDR3 DNA follows: TGTGCCAGCAGTAGGGAGACCGGCTATGAGCAGTTCTTC. It encodes CASSRETGYEQFF.

The chain couples TRBV6-5 to TRBJ2-4; the match to TRBD1 covers 8 bases. Germline V gives CDR1 MNHEY, CDR2 SVGAGI. This CDR3 contains 16 residues. V lost 5 bases and J lost 2; bases outside the gene matches: 8. The CDR3 nucleotides read TGTGCCAGCAGTACTCACCGGGACAGGACCAAAAACATTCAGTACTTC. Translation gives CASSTHRDRTKNIQYF.

The rearrangement uses TRBV6-5 and TRBJ1-3; maybe TRBD1 (5 bases). The CDR3 loop spans 16 amino acids. Trimming cost V 0 bases and J 2 bases, with 11 bases left between them. CDR1 is MNHEY and CDR2 is SVGAGI in the germline V gene. CDR3 in amino acids: CASSYSGTPTGNTIYF. DNA of the CDR3: TGTGCCAGCAGTTACTCCGGGACCCCCACTGGAAACACCATATATTTT.

The chain recombines TRBV7-2 with TRBJ2-2, with a tentative D call TRBD2 (5 bases). This CDR3 region has 13 residues. Trimming took 5 bases from V and 8 from J, leaving 12 bases between them. Per the germline V gene, CDR1 is SGHTA and CDR2 is FQGNSA. The DNA of the CDR3 is TGTGCCAGCAGCGACTACATGAATGGGGAGCTGTTTTTT. This sequence encodes CASSDYMNGELFF.

This clonotype was seen a handful of times. This rearrangement joins TRBV2 to TRBJ2-1; 8 nucleotides match TRBD2. The germline V gene encodes CDR1 SNHLY and CDR2 FYNNEI. The ends lost 1 base at V and 6 bases at J; junction bases unmatched: 5. The CDR3 consists of 15 residues. This CDR3 reads CASSEGLAGTNEQFF. CDR3 DNA sequence: TGTGCCAGCAGTGAAGGGTTAGCGGGGACCAATGAGCAGTTCTTC.